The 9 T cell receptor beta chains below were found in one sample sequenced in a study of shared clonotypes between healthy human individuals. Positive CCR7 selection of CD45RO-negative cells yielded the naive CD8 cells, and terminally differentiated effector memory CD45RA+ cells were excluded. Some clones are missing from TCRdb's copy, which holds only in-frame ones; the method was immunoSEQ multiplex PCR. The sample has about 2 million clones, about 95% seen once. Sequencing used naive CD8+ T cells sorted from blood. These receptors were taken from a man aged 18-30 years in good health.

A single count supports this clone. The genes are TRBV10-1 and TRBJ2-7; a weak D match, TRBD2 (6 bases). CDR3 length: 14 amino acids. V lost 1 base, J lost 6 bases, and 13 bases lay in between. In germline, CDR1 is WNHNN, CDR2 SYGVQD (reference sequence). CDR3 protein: CASSEWAEGSEQYF. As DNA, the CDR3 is TGCGCCAGCAGTGAGTGGGCGGAGGGGAGCGAGCAGTACTTC.

The CDR3 DNA is TGTGCCAGCAGCTTCGGGACCCTCCCTAATTCACCCCTCCACTTT. Translating it yields CASSFGTLPNSPLHF. The rearrangement joins TRBV5-6 to TRBJ1-6, with a tentative D call TRBD1 (5 bases). Germline V CDR1 and CDR2: SGHDT, YYEEEE. Trimming removed 2 bases from V and 6 bases from J, with 12 bases in between. CDR3 size: 15 residues.

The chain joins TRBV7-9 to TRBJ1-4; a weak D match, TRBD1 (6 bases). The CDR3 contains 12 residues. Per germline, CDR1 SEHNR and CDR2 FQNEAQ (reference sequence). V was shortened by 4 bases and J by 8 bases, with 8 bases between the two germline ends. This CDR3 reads CASSSTGEKLFF. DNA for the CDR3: TGTGCCAGCAGCTCAACAGGGGAAAAACTGTTTTTT. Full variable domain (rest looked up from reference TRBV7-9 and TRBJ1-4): DTGVSQNPRHKITKRGQNVTFRCDPISEHNRLYWYRQTLGQGPEFLTYFQNEAQLEKSRLLSDRFSAERPKGSFSTLEIQRTEQGDSAMYLCASSSTGEKLFFGSGTQLSVL.

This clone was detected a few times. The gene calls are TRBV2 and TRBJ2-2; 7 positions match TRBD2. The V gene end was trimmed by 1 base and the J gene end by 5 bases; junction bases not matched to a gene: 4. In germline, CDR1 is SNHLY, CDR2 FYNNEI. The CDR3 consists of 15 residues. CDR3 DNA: TGTGCCAGCAGTGAAGTCGGGGAGGGGACCGGGGAGCTGTTTTTT. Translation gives CASSEVGEGTGELFF.

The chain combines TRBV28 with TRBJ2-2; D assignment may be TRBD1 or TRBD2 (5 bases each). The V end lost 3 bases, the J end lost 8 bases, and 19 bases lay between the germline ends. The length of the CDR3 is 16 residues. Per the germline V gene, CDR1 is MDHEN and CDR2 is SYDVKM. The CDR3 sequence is CASSLSTGLEGGELFF. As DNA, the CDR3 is TGTGCCAGCAGTTTGTCCACCGGGCTCGAGGGGGGGGAGCTGTTTTTT.

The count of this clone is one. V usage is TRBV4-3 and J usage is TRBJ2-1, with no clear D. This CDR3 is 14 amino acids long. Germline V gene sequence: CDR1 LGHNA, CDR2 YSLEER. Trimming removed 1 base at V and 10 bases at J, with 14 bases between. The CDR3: CASSQGLLIPEQFF. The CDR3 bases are TGCGCCAGCAGCCAAGGCCTACTCATACCAGAGCAGTTCTTC.

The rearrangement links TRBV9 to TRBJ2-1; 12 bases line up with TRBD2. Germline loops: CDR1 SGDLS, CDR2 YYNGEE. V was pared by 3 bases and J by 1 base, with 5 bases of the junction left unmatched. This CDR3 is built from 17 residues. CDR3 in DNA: TGTGCCAGCAGCGCCCTAGCGGGAGGGTATTCCTACAATGAGCAGTTCTTC. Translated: CASSALAGGYSYNEQFF.

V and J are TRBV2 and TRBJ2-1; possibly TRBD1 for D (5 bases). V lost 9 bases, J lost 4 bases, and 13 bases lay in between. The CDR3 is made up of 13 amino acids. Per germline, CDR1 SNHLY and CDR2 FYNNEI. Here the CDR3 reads CARGEGSYNEQFF. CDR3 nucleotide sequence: TGTGCCAGAGGGGAAGGCAGTTACAATGAGCAGTTCTTC. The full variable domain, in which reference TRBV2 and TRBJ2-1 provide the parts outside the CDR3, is EPEVTQTPSHQVTQMGQEVILRCVPISNHLYFYWYRQILGQKVEFLVSFYNNEISEKSEIFDDQFSVERPDGSNFTLKIRSTKLEDSAMYFCARGEGSYNEQFFGPGTRLTVL.

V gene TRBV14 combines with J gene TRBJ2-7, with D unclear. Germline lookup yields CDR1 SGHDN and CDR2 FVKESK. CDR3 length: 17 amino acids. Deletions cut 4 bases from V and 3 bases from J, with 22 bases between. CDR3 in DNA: TGTGCCAGCAGCCGCGACTTACCTGGGCGGAAAGACTACGAGCAGTACTTC. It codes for CASSRDLPGRKDYEQYF.